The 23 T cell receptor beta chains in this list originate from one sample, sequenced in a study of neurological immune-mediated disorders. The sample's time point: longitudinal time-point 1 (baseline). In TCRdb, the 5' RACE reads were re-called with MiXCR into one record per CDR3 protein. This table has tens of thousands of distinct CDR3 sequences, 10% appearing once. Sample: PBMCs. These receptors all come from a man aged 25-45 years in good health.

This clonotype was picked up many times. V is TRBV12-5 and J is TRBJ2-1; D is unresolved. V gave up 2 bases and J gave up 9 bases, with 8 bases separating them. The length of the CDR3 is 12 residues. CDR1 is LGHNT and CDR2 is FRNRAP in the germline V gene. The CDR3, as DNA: TGTGCTAGTGGTTTGCCCCAAACTGAGCAGTTCTTC. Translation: CASGLPQTEQFF. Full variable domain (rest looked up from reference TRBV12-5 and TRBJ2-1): DARVTQTPRHKVTEMGQEVTMRCQPILGHNTVFWYRQTMMQGLELLAYFRNRAPLDDSGMPKDRFSAEMPDATLATLKIQPSEPRDSAVYFCASGLPQTEQFFGPGTRLTVL.

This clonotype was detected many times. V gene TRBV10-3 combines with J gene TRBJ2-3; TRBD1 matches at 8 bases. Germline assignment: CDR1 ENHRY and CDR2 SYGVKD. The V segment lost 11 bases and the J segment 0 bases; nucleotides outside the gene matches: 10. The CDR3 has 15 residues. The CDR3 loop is CAAHRGESSTDTQYF. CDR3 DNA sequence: TGTGCCGCTCACAGGGGGGAGTCGAGCACAGATACGCAGTATTTT.

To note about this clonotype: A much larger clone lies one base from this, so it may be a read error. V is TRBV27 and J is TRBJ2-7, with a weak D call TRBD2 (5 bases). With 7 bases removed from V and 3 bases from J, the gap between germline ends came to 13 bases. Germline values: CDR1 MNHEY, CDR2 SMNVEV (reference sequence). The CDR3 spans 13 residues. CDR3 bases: TGTGCCAGCAACCGCGGGCTTGACTACGAGCAGTACTTC. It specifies CASNRGLDYEQYF.

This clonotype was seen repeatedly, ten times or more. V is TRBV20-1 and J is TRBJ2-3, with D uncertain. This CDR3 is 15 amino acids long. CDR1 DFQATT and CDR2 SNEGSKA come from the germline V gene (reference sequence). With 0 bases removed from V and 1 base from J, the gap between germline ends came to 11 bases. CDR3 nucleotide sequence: TGCAGTGCTAGAGAAGAGCGACGGGGCACAGATACGCAGTATTTT. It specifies CSAREERRGTDTQYF.

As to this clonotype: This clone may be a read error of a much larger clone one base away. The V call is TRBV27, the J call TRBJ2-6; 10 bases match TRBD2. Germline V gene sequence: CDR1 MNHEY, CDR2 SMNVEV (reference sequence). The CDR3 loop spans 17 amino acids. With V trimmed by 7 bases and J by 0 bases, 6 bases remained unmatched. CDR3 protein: CASIPIAGGSGANVLTF. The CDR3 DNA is TGTGCCAGCATTCCTATAGCGGGGGGCTCTGGGGCCAACGTCCTGACTTTC.

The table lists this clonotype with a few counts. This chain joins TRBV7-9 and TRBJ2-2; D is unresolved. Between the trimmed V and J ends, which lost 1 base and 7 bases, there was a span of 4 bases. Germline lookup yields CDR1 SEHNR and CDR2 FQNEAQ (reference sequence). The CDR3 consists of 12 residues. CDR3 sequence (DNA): TGTGCCAGCAGCTTAGTAGTCGGGGAGCTGTTTTTT. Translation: CASSLVVGELFF.

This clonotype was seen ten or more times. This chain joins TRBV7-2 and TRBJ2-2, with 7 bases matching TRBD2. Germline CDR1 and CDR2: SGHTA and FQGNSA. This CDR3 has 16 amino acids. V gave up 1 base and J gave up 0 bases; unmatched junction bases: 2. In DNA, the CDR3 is TGTGCCAGCAGCTTAGTTGCGGGAGCGAACACCGGGGAGCTGTTTTTT. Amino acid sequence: CASSLVAGANTGELFF.

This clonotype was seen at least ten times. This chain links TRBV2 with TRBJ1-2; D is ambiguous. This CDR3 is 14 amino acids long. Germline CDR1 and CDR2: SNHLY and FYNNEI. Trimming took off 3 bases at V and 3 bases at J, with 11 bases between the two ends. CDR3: CASSEAGQDYGYTF. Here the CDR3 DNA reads TGTGCCAGCAGTGAGGCAGGTCAGGACTATGGCTACACCTTC. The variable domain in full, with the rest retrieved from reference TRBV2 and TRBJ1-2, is EPEVTQTPSHQVTQMGQEVILRCVPISNHLYFYWYRQILGQKVEFLVSFYNNEISEKSEIFDDQFSVERPDGSNFTLKIRSTKLEDSAMYFCASSEAGQDYGYTFGSGTRLTVV.

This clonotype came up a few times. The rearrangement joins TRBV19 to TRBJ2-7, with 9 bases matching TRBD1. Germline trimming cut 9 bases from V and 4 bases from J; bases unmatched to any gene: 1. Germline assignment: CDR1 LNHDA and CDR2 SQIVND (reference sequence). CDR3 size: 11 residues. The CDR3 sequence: CARQGAYEQYF. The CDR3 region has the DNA TGTGCCAGACAGGGGGCGTACGAGCAGTACTTC.

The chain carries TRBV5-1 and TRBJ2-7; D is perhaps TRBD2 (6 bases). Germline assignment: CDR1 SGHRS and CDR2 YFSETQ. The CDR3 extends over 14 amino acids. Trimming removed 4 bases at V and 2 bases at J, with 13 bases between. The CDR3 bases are TGCGCCAGCAGCGCGACGGGACTTACCTACGAGCAGTACTTC. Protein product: CASSATGLTYEQYF. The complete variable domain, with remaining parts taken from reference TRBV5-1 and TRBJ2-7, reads KAGVTQTPRYLIKTRGQQVTLSCSPISGHRSVSWYQQTPGQGLQFLFEYFSETQRNKGNFPGRFSGRQFSNSRSEMNVSTLELGDSALYLCASSATGLTYEQYFGPGTRLTVT.

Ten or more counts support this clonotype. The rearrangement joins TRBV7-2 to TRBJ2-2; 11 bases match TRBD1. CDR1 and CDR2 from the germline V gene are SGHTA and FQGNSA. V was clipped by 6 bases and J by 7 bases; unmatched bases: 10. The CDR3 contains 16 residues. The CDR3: CASSRGTGGYGGELFF. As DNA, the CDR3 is TGTGCCAGCAGTCGAGGGACAGGGGGTTATGGCGGGGAGCTGTTTTTT. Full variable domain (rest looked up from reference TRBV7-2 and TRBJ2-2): GAGVSQSPSNKVTEKGKDVELRCDPISGHTALYWYRQSLGQGLEFLIYFQGNSAPDKSGLPSDRFSAERTGGSVSTLTIQRTQQEDSAVYLCASSRGTGGYGGELFFGEGSRLTVL.

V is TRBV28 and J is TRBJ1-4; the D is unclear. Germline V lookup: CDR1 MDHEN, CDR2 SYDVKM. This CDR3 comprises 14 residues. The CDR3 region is CTTRPGPGHEKLFF. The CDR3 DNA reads TGTACCACCCGGCCCGGCCCGGGCCATGAAAAACTGTTTTTT. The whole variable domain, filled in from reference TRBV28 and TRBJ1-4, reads DVKVTQSSRYLVKRTGEKVFLECVQDMDHENMFWYRQDPGLGLRLIYFSYDVKMKEKGDIPEGYSVSREKKERFSLILESASTNQTSMYLCTTRPGPGHEKLFFGSGTQLSVL.

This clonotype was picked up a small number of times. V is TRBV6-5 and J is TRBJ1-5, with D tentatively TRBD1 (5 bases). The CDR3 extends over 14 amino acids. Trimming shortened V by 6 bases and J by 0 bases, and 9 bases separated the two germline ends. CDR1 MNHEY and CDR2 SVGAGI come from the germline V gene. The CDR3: CASSQGYSNQPQHF. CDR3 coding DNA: TGTGCCAGCAGCCAGGGATATAGCAATCAGCCCCAGCATTTT.

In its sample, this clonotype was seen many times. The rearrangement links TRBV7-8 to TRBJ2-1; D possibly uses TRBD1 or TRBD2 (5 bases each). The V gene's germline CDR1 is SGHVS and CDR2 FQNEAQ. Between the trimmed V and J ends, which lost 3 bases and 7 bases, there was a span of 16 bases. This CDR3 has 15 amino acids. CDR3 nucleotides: TGTGCCAGCAGCTTGAATATGGGGACCTCAAATGAGCAGTTCTTC. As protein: CASSLNMGTSNEQFF. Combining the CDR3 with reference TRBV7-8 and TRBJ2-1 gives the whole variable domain GAGVSQSPRYKVAKRGQDVALRCDPISGHVSLFWYQQALGQGPEFLTYFQNEAQLDKSGLPSDRFFAERPEGSVSTLKIQRTQQEDSAVYLCASSLNMGTSNEQFFGPGTRLTVL.

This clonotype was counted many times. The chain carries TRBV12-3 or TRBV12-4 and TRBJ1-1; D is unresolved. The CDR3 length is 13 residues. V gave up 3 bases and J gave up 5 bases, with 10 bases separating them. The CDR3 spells CASSFEGKTEAFF. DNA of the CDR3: TGTGCCAGCAGTTTTGAGGGTAAGACTGAAGCTTTCTTT.

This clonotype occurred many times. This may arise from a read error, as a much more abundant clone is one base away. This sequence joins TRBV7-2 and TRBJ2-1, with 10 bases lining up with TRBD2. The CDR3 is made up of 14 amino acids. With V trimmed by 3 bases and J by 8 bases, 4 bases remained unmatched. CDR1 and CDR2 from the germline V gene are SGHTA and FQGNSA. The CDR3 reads CASSFLAGADEQFF. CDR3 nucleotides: TGTGCCAGCAGCTTTCTAGCGGGAGCGGATGAGCAGTTCTTC.

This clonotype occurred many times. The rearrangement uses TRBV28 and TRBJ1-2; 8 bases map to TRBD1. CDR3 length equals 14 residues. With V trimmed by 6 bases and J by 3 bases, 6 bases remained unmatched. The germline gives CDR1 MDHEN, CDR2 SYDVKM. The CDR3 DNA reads TGTGCCAGCAGGTTGCCGGACAGGGACTATGGCTACACCTTC. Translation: CASRLPDRDYGYTF.

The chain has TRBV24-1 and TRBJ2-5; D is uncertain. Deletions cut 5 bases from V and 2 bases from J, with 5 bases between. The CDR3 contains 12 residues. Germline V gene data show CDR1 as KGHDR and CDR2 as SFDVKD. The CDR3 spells CATSAQQETQYF. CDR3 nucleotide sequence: TGTGCCACCAGTGCCCAGCAAGAGACCCAGTACTTC.

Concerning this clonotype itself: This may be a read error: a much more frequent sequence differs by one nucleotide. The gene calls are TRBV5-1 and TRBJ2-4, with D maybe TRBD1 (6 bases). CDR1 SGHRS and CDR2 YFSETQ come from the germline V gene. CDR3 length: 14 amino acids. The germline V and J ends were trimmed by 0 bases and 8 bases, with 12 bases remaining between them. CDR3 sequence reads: CASSLAQGGDIQYF. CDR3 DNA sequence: TGCGCCAGCAGCTTGGCACAGGGTGGGGACATTCAGTACTTC.

CDR3 loop: CSARVGGNQPQHF. CDR3 nucleotide sequence: TGCAGTGCTAGAGTGGGGGGCAATCAGCCCCAGCATTTT. The rearrangement links TRBV20-1 to TRBJ1-5, with D perhaps TRBD1 (5 bases). The CDR3 has 13 amino acids. Germline V lookup: CDR1 DFQATT, CDR2 SNEGSKA (reference sequence). Trimming stripped 1 base from V and 2 bases from J, with 6 bases between.

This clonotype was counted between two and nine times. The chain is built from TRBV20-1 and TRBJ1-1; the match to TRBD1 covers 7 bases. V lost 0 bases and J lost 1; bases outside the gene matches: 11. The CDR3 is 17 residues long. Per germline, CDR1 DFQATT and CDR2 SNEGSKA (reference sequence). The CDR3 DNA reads TGCAGTGCTAGAGAGCCAGAGGGACAGCCTACGAACACTGAAGCTTTCTTT. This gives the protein CSAREPEGQPTNTEAFF.

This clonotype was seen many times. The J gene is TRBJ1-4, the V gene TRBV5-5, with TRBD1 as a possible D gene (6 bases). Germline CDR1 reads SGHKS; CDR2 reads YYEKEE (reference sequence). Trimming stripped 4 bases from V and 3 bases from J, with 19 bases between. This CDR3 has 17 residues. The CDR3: CASSTYRVESPNEKLFF. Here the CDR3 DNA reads TGTGCCAGCAGCACTTACAGGGTAGAGAGTCCTAATGAAAAACTGTTTTTT.

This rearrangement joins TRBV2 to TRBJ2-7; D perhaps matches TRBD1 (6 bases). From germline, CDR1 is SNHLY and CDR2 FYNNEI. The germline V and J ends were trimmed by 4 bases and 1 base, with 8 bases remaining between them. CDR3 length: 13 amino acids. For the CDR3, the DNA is TGTGCCAGCAGTGCAGGACAGTCCTACGAGCAGTACTTC. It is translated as CASSAGQSYEQYF.